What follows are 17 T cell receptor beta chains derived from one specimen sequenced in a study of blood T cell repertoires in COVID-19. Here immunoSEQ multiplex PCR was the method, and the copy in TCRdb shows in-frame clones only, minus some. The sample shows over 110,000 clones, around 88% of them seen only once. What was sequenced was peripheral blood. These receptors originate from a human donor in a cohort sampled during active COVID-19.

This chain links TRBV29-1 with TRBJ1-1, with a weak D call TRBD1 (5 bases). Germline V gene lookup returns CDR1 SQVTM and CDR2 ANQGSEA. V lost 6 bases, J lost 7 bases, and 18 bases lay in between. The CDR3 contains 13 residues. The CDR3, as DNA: TGCAGCGTCTCCGGGACTCAAGAGGTTGAAGCTTTCTTT. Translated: CSVSGTQEVEAFF.

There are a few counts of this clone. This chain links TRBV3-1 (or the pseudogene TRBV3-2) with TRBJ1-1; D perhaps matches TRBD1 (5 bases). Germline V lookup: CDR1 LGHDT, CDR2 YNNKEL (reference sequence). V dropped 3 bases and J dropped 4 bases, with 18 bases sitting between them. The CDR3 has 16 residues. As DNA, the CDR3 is TGTGCCAGCAGCCAGAGGGGAGGACCGATGGGCACTGAAGCTTTCTTT. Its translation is CASSQRGGPMGTEAFF.

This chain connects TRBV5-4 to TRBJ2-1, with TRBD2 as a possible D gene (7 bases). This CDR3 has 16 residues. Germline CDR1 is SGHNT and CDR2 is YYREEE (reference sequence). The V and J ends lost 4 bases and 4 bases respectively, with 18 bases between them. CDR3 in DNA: TGTGCCAGCAGCGGTAGGGGGGGGGCCTTTTACAATGAGCAGTTCTTC. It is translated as CASSGRGGAFYNEQFF.

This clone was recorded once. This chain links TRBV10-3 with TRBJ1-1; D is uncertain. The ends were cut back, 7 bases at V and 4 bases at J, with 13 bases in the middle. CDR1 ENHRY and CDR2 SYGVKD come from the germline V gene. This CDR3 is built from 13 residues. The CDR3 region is CAITRDLSTEAFF. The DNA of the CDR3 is TGTGCCATCACCCGGGATTTGAGCACTGAAGCTTTCTTT.

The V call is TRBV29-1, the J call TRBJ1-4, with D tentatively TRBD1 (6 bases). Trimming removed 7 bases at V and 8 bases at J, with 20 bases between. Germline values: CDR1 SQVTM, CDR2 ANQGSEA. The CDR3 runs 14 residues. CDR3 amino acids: CSGRGGGLEEKLFF. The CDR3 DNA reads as TGCAGCGGTAGGGGCGGGGGGCTAGAAGAAAAACTGTTTTTT.

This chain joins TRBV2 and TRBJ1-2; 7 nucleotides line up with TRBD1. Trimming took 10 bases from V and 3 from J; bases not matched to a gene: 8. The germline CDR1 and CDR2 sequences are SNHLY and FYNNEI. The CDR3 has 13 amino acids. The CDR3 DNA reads TGTGCCACCGGGACAGTGCTGGACTATGGCTACACCTTC. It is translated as CATGTVLDYGYTF.

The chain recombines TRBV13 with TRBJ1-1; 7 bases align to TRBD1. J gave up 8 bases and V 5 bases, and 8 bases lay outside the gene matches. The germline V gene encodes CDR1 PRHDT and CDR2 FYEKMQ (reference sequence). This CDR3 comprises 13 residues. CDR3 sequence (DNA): TGTGCCAGCAGCATTTTGGGACAGCGCGAAGCTTTCTTT. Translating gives CASSILGQREAFF.

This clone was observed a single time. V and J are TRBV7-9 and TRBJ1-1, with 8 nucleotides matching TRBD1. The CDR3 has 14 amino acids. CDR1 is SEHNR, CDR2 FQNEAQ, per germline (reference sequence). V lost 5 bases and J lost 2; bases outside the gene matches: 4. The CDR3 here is CASSRTGTNTEAFF. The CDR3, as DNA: TGTGCCAGCAGCCGGACAGGGACCAACACTGAAGCTTTCTTT. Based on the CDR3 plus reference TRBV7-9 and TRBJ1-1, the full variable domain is DTGVSQNPRHKITKRGQNVTFRCDPISEHNRLYWYRQTLGQGPEFLTYFQNEAQLEKSRLLSDRFSAERPKGSFSTLEIQRTEQGDSAMYLCASSRTGTNTEAFFGQGTRLTVV.

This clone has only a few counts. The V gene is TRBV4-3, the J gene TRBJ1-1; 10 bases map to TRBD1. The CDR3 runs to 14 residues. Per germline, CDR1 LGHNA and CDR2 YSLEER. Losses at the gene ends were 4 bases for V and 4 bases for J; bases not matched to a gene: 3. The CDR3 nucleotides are TGCGCCAGCAGCCGGGACAGGGGCGGCACTGAAGCTTTCTTT. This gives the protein CASSRDRGGTEAFF.

The CDR3 spells CASRVGDREFQPQHF. The CDR3 DNA is TGTGCCAGTAGAGTAGGGGACAGGGAATTTCAGCCCCAGCATTTT. The chain is built from TRBV19 and TRBJ1-5; 9 positions match TRBD1. CDR3 length equals 15 residues. J was trimmed by 6 bases and V by 6 bases; bases with no gene match: 9. Germline assignment: CDR1 LNHDA and CDR2 SQIVND (reference sequence).

CDR3 DNA: TGTGCCAGCAGCGTAGGTGCTAGCGGGGGGTCAGATACGCAGTATTTT. Amino acids: CASSVGASGGSDTQYF. The J gene is TRBJ2-3, the V gene TRBV9; 11 bases line up with TRBD2. Germline V gives CDR1 SGDLS, CDR2 YYNGEE. The junction had 4 bases not matched to a gene; V was cut back by 0 bases and J by 4 bases. The CDR3 loop spans 16 amino acids.

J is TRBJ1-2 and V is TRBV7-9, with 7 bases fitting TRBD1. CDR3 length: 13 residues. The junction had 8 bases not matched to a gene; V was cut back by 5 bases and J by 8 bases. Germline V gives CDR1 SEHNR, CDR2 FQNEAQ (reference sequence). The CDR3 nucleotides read TGTGCCAGCAGCCAGGTGACAGGGTACGGCTACACCTTC. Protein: CASSQVTGYGYTF.

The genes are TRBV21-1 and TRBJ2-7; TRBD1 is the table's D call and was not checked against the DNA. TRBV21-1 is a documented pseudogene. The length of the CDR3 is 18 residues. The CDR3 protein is CASSKNGQGSNQISEQYF. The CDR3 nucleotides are TGTGCCAGCAGCAAAAATGGGCAGGGATCAAATCAAATCAGCGAGCAGTACTTC.

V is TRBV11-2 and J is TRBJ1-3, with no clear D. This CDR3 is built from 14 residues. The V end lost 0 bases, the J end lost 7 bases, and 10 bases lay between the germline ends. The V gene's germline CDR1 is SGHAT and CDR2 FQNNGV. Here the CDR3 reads CASSLDRSSNTIYF. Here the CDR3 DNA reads TGTGCCAGCAGCTTAGATCGTAGCAGCAACACCATATATTTT. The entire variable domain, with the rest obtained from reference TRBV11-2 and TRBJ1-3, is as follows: EAGVAQSPRYKIIEKRQSVAFWCNPISGHATLYWYQQILGQGPKLLIQFQNNGVVDDSQLPKDRFSAERLKGVDSTLKIQPAKLEDSAVYLCASSLDRSSNTIYFGEGSWLTVV.

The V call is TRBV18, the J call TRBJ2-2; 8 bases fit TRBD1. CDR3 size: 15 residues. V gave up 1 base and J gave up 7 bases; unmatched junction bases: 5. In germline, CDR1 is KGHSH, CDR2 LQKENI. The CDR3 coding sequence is TGTGCCAGCTCACCACGGCAGGGGGCTATCGGGGAGCTGTTTTTT. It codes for CASSPRQGAIGELFF.

The CDR3 protein is CASSPPQGGNIQYF. CDR3 sequence (DNA): TGTGCCAGCAGCCCCCCACAGGGGGGAAACATTCAGTACTTC. V usage is TRBV7-8 and J usage is TRBJ2-4; TRBD1 matches at 8 bases. The germline V gene has CDR1 SGHVS and CDR2 FQNEAQ. This CDR3 region has 14 residues. Unmatched junction bases numbered 6, after V lost 5 bases and J lost 6 bases.

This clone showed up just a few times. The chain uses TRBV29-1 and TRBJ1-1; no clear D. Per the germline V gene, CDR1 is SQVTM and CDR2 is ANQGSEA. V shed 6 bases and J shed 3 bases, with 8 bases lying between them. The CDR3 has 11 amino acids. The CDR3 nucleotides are TGCAGCGTCCTTCTTTACACTGAAGCTTTCTTT. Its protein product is CSVLLYTEAFF.